The clone carrying this T cell receptor beta chain has only a few counts. The antigen remains undetermined. The data stem from a study of T cells in Graves' hyperthyroidism and ophthalmopathy. Study summary: The initial diagnosis was the point when peripheral blood was collected, ahead of any treatment.

Using RNA transcripts as the source, TCR beta CDR3 regions were amplified. First-round RT-PCR of the TCR CDR3 relied on the HTBI primer set. MiXCR, applied by TCRdb to the multiplex PCR reads, yields one record per CDR3 protein. The sample has about 480,000 distinct CDR3 sequences, approximately 15% seen once. Notes on the study in general: Most expanded thyroid clonotypes above 0.001 also appeared in blood.

Reasons for excluding patients were uncontrolled infection, other autoimmune disease, pregnancy or lactation. Germline V gene lookup returns CDR1 GTSNPN and CDR2 SVGIG (reference sequence). The V end lost 4 bases, the J end lost 7 bases, and 13 bases lay between the germline ends. The CDR3 is 12 residues long. The sample taken for sequencing was blood. V usage is TRBV30 and J usage is TRBJ1-2; tentative D call: TRBD1 (5 bases). This sequence was found in a woman aged 18 to 35 with Graves' hyperthyroidism. CDR3 region: CAWKGNLSGYTF. The CDR3 region has the DNA TGTGCCTGGAAGGGGAACCTATCTGGCTACACCTTC.